What follows are 25 T cell receptor beta chains derived from one specimen sequenced in a study of blood T cell repertoires in COVID-19. Measured with immunoSEQ multiplex PCR; TCRdb has only the in-frame clones, and not every one. This sample carries about 240,000 clones, around 90% of them seen once, and the ten largest clones take around 0.8%. Sequenced: peripheral blood. The receptors derive from a woman aged 25 to 45 with acute or convalescent COVID-19.

This chain links TRBV20-1 with TRBJ2-1; D is perhaps TRBD1 (6 bases). Trimming took off 3 bases at V and 10 bases at J, with 10 bases between the two ends. This CDR3 has 11 amino acids. Germline CDR1 DFQATT, CDR2 SNEGSKA (reference sequence). The CDR3 reads CSARQGTEQFF. CDR3 DNA: TGCAGTGCTAGGCAGGGGACGGAGCAGTTCTTC.

The V gene is TRBV6-2 or TRBV6-3, the J gene TRBJ2-3; D is unresolved. The CDR3 runs 14 residues. The germline V gene encodes CDR1 MNHEY and CDR2 SVGEGT. The V end lost 0 bases, the J end lost 3 bases, and 7 bases lay between the germline ends. DNA of the CDR3: TGTGCCAGCAGTTACTCAGGAGTAACAGATACGCAGTATTTT. Its protein product is CASSYSGVTDTQYF.

The count of this clone is one. The chain combines TRBV6-5 with TRBJ2-2, with 7 nucleotides matching TRBD1. The length of the CDR3 is 14 residues. Trimming removed 8 bases from V and 2 bases from J; junction bases left unmatched: 5. Germline V lookup: CDR1 MNHEY, CDR2 SVGAGI. The CDR3 nucleotides read TGTGCCAGCTGGGGACAGACAAACACCGGGGAGCTGTTTTTT. Translated, it gives CASWGQTNTGELFF.

The chain is built from TRBV7-9 and TRBJ2-2, with 7 positions matching TRBD2. Germline V gene lookup returns CDR1 SEHNR and CDR2 FQNEAQ (reference sequence). The junction had 8 bases not matched to a gene; V was cut back by 6 bases and J by 4 bases. CDR3 size: 15 residues. CDR3 residues: CASRLETSFTGELFF. The CDR3 bases are TGTGCCAGCAGATTGGAGACTAGCTTCACCGGGGAGCTGTTTTTT. The whole variable domain, remainder taken from reference TRBV7-9 and TRBJ2-2, is DTGVSQNPRHKITKRGQNVTFRCDPISEHNRLYWYRQTLGQGPEFLTYFQNEAQLEKSRLLSDRFSAERPKGSFSTLEIQRTEQGDSAMYLCASRLETSFTGELFFGEGSRLTVL.

This chain joins TRBV5-6 and TRBJ2-7, with D maybe TRBD2 (6 bases). The germline CDR1 and CDR2 sequences are SGHDT and YYEEEE. V lost 4 bases to trimming and J lost 1 base, with 6 bases between them. The CDR3 length is 12 residues. Here the CDR3 reads CASSGGSYEQYF. The CDR3 nucleotides are TGTGCCAGCAGCGGGGGGTCCTACGAGCAGTACTTC.

The chain recombines TRBV19 with TRBJ1-4; possibly TRBD1 for D (6 bases). Trimming removed 9 bases from V and 7 bases from J, with 18 bases in between. This CDR3 is built from 14 residues. Per the germline V gene, CDR1 is LNHDA and CDR2 is SQIVND (reference sequence). CDR3 coding DNA: TGTGCCAGCCAGTCGCCAGGGGAAGCTGAAAAACTGTTTTTT. The encoded protein is CASQSPGEAEKLFF.

The chain combines TRBV7-9 with TRBJ2-7, with TRBD1 as a possible D gene (6 bases). The CDR3 extends over 14 amino acids. V was pared by 0 bases and J by 3 bases, with 9 bases between. The germline V gene encodes CDR1 SEHNR and CDR2 FQNEAQ (reference sequence). In DNA form, the CDR3 reads TGTGCCAGCAGCTTAGCCGTAGGGGGCTACGAGCAGTACTTC. This translates into CASSLAVGGYEQYF.

This chain uses TRBV12-5 with TRBJ1-5; TRBD1 aligns across 7 bases. The germline V gene encodes CDR1 LGHNT and CDR2 FRNRAP. Losses at the gene ends were 5 bases for V and 6 bases for J; bases not matched to a gene: 4. CDR3 length equals 13 residues. The DNA for the CDR3 is TGTGCTAGTGGTCCAGACAGGGTTCAGCCCCAGCATTTT. Translating it yields CASGPDRVQPQHF.

The chain joins TRBV6-1 to TRBJ1-2; a possible D gene is TRBD1 (5 bases). This CDR3 spans 12 amino acids. Between the trimmed V and J ends, which lost 3 bases and 7 bases, there was a span of 9 bases. Germline loops: CDR1 MNHNS, CDR2 SASEGT. The CDR3 DNA reads as TGTGCCAGCAGTGACAGGGATGGTGGCTACACCTTC. This sequence encodes CASSDRDGGYTF.

This sequence joins TRBV30 and TRBJ1-2, with TRBD1 identical over 7 bases. In germline, CDR1 is GTSNPN, CDR2 SVGIG (reference sequence). V lost 0 bases to trimming and J lost 4 bases; unmatched junction nucleotides: 11. This CDR3 is 16 amino acids long. In DNA form, the CDR3 reads TGTGCCTGGAGTGTACAGGGGACAGTGCGTGGCTATGGCTACACCTTC. Translation: CAWSVQGTVRGYGYTF. The full variable domain, its missing parts supplied by reference TRBV30 and TRBJ1-2, is SQTIHQWPATLVQPVGSPLSLECTVEGTSNPNLYWYRQAAGRGLQLLFYSVGIGQISSEVPQNLSASRPQDRQFILSSKKLLLSDSGFYLCAWSVQGTVRGYGYTFGSGTRLTVV.

The gene calls are TRBV6-2 or TRBV6-3 and TRBJ2-2; D call uncertain. Germline CDR1 and CDR2: MNHEY and SVGEGT. Between the trimmed V and J ends, which lost 4 bases and 6 bases, there was a span of 12 bases. This CDR3 contains 14 residues. The CDR3 spells CASSSGSRPGELFF. The CDR3, as DNA: TGTGCCAGCAGTTCTGGTAGCCGTCCCGGGGAGCTGTTTTTT.

V is TRBV2 and J is TRBJ1-2, with 10 positions matching TRBD1. The germline CDR1 and CDR2 sequences are SNHLY and FYNNEI. V dropped 10 bases and J dropped 8; count of bases not matched to a gene: 10. This CDR3 region has 13 residues. CDR3 in amino acids: CATPGDRGEGYTF. Here the CDR3 DNA reads TGTGCCACCCCGGGGGACAGGGGAGAGGGCTACACCTTC.

The chain carries TRBV5-4 and TRBJ2-4; D might be TRBD1 (6 bases). V was trimmed by 0 bases and J by 1 base, leaving 14 bases between them. This CDR3 is 17 amino acids long. Germline V gives CDR1 SGHNT, CDR2 YYREEE (reference sequence). Here the CDR3 DNA reads TGTGCCAGCAGCTTGGGGCGTGGGGGCTCGGCCAAAAACATTCAGTACTTC. It is translated as CASSLGRGGSAKNIQYF. The full variable domain, its missing parts supplied by reference TRBV5-4 and TRBJ2-4, is ETGVTQSPTHLIKTRGQQVTLRCSSQSGHNTVSWYQQALGQGPQFIFQYYREEENGRGNFPPRFSGLQFPNYSSELNVNALELDDSALYLCASSLGRGGSAKNIQYFGAGTRLSVL.

The rearrangement uses TRBV6-2 or TRBV6-3 and TRBJ2-5, with 7 bases identical to TRBD2. The ends lost 2 bases at V and 7 bases at J; junction bases unmatched: 10. Germline CDR1 reads MNHEY; CDR2 reads SVGEGT. The CDR3 runs to 15 residues. The CDR3 DNA reads as TGTGCCAGCAGTTACAGGGTTGGGAGGGGCCCGACCCAGTACTTC. Protein product: CASSYRVGRGPTQYF.

Only one count was recorded for this clone. This chain uses TRBV19 with TRBJ2-7; TRBD1 aligns across 11 bases. The length of the CDR3 is 15 residues. After removal of 6 bases from V and 3 bases from J, the junction contained 7 bases not matched to a gene. In germline, CDR1 is LNHDA, CDR2 SQIVND (reference sequence). The CDR3 is CASRPGTGGVYEQYF. The DNA for the CDR3 is TGTGCCAGTAGGCCCGGGACAGGGGGTGTCTACGAGCAGTACTTC.

V is TRBV7-8 and J is TRBJ1-3, with D uncertain. From germline, CDR1 is SGHVS and CDR2 FQNEAQ. The CDR3 consists of 16 residues. Trimming shortened V by 1 base and J by 9 bases, and 19 bases separated the two germline ends. This CDR3 reads CASSLGARRAWGTIYF. The DNA of the CDR3 is TGTGCCAGCAGCTTAGGGGCCAGGAGGGCCTGGGGCACCATATATTTT. The full variable domain, with the rest looked up from reference TRBV7-8 and TRBJ1-3, is GAGVSQSPRYKVAKRGQDVALRCDPISGHVSLFWYQQALGQGPEFLTYFQNEAQLDKSGLPSDRFFAERPEGSVSTLKIQRTQQEDSAVYLCASSLGARRAWGTIYFGEGSWLTVV.

CDR3: CASSQDGGDFSYEQYF. The DNA of the CDR3 is TGCGCCAGCAGCCAAGACGGTGGGGACTTCTCCTACGAGCAGTACTTC. This chain joins TRBV4-1 and TRBJ2-7; D perhaps matches TRBD2 (6 bases). Trimming shortened V by 0 bases and J by 0 bases, and 12 bases separated the two germline ends. Germline V gene sequence: CDR1 MGHRA, CDR2 YSYEKL. The CDR3 contains 16 residues.

The genes are TRBV25-1 and TRBJ2-2; 8 bases map to TRBD1. V lost 10 bases, J lost 2 bases, and 12 bases stayed unmatched. Germline V gives CDR1 MGHDK, CDR2 SYGVNS. There are 16 residues in the CDR3. The CDR3 spells CATLRDRGTNTGELFF. The CDR3 DNA reads TGTGCCACCTTGAGAGACAGGGGCACCAACACCGGGGAGCTGTTTTTT.

The chain links TRBV27 to TRBJ2-7; 10 nucleotides match TRBD1. This CDR3 contains 14 residues. CDR1 and CDR2 (germline): MNHEY, SMNVEV (reference sequence). Unmatched junction bases numbered 8, after V lost 6 bases and J lost 6 bases. The CDR3 reads CASRPLGQGIEQYF. The DNA for the CDR3 is TGTGCCAGCAGGCCCTTGGGACAGGGGATCGAGCAGTACTTC.

The rearrangement uses TRBV9 and TRBJ2-5, with D possibly being TRBD2 (6 bases). CDR3 length: 14 residues. Germline values: CDR1 SGDLS, CDR2 YYNGEE. The V gene lost 4 bases and the J gene lost 5 bases, with 15 bases spanning the gap. The CDR3 loop is CASSPSLDYETQYF. The CDR3 DNA sequence: TGTGCCAGCAGCCCATCGTTGGACTACGAGACCCAGTACTTC.

This chain uses TRBV29-1 with TRBJ1-1, with unresolved D. This CDR3 comprises 13 residues. Looked up from germline, CDR1 is SQVTM and CDR2 is ANQGSEA. V was pared by 7 bases and J by 1 base, with 13 bases between. CDR3 DNA sequence: TGCAGCGCTCTTGCGGCTTGGAACACTGAAGCTTTCTTT. It codes for CSALAAWNTEAFF. The full variable domain, its missing parts supplied by reference TRBV29-1 and TRBJ1-1, is SAVISQKPSRDICQRGTSLTIQCQVDSQVTMMFWYRQQPGQSLTLIATANQGSEATYESGFVIDKFPISRPNLTFSTLTVSNMSPEDSSIYLCSALAAWNTEAFFGQGTRLTVV.

This sequence joins TRBV5-5 and TRBJ2-5; 12 positions agree with TRBD2. CDR3 size: 15 residues. V dropped 3 bases and J dropped 5; count of bases not matched to a gene: 5. Germline lookup yields CDR1 SGHKS and CDR2 YYEKEE (reference sequence). CDR3 coding DNA: TGTGCCAGCAGCTACCGACTAGCGGGAGCTGAGACCCAGTACTTC. This codes for CASSYRLAGAETQYF.

CDR3 nucleotides: TGTGCCAGCAGAACGGAGACCAACACTGAAGCTTTCTTT. Encoded protein: CASRTETNTEAFF. The chain links TRBV6-5 to TRBJ1-1; D call uncertain. Germline CDR1 is MNHEY and CDR2 is SVGAGI. This CDR3 spans 13 amino acids. V was pared by 6 bases and J by 2 bases, with 10 bases between.

The chain is built from TRBV5-4 and TRBJ1-1, with 8 bases that match TRBD1. Germline V gives CDR1 SGHNT, CDR2 YYREEE (reference sequence). The V and J ends lost 6 bases and 6 bases, in that order; junction bases with no gene match: 7. The CDR3 spans 13 residues. CDR3 residues: CASIAQGVPEAFF. CDR3 DNA: TGTGCCAGCATCGCACAGGGGGTGCCTGAAGCTTTCTTT.

This sequence joins TRBV10-2 and TRBJ1-6; 12 bases map to TRBD1. This CDR3 region has 19 residues. The junction had 10 bases not matched to a gene; V was cut back by 7 bases and J by 0 bases. The germline CDR1 and CDR2 sequences are WSHSY and SAAADI. The CDR3 sequence is CASNTGTGGLSSYNSPLHF. CDR3 DNA sequence: TGCGCCAGCAATACCGGGACAGGGGGCCTAAGCTCCTATAATTCACCCCTCCACTTT.